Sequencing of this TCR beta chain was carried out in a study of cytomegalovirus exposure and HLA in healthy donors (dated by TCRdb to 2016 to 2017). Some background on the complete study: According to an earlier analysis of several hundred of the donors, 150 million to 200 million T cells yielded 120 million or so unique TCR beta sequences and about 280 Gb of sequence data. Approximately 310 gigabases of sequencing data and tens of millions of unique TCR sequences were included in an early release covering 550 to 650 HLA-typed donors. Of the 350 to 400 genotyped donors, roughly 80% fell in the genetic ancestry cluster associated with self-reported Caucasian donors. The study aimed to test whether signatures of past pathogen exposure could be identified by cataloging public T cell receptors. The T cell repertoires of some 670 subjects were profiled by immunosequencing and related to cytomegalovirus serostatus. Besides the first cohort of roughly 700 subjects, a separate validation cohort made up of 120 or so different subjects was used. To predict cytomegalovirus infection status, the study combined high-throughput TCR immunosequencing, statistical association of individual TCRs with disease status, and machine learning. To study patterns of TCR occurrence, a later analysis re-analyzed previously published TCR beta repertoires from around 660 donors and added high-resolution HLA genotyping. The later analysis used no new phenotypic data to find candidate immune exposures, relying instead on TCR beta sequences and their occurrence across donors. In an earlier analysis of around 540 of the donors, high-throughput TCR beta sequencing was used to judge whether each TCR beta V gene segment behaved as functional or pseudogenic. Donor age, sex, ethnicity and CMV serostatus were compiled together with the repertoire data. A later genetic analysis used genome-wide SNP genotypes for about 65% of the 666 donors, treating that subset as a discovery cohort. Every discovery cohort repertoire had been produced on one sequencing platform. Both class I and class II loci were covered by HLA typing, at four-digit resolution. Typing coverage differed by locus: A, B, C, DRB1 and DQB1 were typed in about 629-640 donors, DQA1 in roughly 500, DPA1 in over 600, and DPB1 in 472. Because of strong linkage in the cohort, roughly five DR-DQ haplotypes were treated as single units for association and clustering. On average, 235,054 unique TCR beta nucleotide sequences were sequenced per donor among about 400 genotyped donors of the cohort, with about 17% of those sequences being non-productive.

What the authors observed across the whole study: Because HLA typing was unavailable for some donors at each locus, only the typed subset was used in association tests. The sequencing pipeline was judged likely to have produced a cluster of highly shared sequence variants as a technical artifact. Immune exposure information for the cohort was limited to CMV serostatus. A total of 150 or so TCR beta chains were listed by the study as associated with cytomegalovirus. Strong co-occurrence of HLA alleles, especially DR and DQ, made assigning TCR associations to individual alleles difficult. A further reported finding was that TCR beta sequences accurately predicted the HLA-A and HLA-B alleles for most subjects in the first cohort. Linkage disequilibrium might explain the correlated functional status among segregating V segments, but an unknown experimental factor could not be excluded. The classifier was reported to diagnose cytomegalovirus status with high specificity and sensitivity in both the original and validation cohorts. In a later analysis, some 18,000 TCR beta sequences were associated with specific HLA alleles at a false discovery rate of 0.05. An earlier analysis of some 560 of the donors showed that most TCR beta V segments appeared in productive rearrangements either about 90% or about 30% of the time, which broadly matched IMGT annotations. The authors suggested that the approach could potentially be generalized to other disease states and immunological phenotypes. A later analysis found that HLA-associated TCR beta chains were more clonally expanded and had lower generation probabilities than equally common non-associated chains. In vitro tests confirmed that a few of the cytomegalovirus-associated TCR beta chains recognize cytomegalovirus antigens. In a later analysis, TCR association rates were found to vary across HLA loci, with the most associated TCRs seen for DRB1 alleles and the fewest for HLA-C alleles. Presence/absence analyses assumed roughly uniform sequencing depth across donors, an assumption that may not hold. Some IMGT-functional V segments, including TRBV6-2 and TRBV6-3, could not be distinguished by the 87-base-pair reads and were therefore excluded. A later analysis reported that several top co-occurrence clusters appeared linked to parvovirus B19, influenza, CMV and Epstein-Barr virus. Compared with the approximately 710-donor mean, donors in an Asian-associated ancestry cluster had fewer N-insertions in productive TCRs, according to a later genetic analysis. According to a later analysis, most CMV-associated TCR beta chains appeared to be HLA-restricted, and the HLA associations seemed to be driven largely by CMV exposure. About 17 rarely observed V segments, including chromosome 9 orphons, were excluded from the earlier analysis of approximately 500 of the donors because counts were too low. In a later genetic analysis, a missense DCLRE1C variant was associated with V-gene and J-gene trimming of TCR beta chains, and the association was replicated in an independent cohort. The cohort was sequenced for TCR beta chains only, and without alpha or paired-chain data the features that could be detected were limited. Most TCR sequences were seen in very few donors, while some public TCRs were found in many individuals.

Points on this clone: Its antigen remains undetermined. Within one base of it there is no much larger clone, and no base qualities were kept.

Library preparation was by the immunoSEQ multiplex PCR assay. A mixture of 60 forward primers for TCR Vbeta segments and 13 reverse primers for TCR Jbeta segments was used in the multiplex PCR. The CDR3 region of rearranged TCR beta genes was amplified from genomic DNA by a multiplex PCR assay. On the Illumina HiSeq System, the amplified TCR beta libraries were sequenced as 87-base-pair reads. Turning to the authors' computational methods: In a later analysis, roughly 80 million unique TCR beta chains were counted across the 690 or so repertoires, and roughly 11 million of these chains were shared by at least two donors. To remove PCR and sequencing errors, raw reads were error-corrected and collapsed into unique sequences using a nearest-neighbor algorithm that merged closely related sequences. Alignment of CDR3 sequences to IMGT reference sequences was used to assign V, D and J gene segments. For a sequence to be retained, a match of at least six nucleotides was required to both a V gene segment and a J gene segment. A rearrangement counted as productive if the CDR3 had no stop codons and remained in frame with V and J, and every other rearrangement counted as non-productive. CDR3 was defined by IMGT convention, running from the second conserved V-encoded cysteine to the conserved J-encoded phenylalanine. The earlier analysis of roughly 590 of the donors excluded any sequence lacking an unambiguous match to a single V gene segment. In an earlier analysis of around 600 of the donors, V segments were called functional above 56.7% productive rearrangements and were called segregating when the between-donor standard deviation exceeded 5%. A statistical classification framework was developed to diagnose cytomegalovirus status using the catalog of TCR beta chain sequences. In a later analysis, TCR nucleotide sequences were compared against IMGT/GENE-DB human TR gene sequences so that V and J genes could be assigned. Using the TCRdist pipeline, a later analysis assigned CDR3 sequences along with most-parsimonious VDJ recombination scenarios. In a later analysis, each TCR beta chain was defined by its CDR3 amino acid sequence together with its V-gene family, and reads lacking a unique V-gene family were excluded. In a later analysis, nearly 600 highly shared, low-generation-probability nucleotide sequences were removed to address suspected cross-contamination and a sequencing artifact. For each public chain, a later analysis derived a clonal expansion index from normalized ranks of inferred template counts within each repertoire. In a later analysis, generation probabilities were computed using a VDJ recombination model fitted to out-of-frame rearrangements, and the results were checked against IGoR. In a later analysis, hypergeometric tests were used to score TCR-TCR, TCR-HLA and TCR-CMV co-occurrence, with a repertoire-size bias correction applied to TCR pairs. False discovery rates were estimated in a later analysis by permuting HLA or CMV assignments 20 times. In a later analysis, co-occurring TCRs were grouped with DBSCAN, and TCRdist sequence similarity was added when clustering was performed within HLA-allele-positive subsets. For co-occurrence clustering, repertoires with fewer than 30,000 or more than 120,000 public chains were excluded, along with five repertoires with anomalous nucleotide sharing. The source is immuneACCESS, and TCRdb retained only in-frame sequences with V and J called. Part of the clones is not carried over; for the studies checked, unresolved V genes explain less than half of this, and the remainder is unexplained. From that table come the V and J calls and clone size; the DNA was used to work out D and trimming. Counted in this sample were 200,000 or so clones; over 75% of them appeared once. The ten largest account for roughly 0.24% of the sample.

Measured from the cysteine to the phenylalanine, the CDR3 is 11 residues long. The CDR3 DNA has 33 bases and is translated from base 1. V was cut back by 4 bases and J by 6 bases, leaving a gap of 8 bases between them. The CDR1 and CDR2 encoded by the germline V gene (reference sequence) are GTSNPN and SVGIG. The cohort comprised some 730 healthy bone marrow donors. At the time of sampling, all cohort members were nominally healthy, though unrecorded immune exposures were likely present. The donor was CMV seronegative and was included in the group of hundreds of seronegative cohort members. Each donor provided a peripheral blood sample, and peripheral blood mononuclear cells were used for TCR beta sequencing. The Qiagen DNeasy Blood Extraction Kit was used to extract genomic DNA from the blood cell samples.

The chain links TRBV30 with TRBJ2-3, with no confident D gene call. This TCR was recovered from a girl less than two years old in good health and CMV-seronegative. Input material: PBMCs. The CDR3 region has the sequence CAWTSRDTQYF. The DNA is TGTGCCTGGACCTCCAGGGATACGCAGTATTTT. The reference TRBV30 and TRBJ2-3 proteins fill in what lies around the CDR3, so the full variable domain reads SQTIHQWPATLVQPVGSPLSLECTVEGTSNPNLYWYRQAAGRGLQLLFYSVGIGQISSEVPQNLSASRPQDRQFILSSKKLLLSDSGFYLCAWTSRDTQYFGPGTRLTVL.